This passage covers 19 T cell receptor beta chains from one sample sequenced in a study of CD8 T cells in Susac syndrome. Reverse transcription of roughly 0.5 to 1 ug RNA was carried out with random hexamers. TCRdb fed the immunoSEQ multiplex PCR reads into MiXCR, producing one record per CDR3 protein. The sample lists around 280,000 distinct CDR3 sequences, 92% occurring once. Sequencing was carried out using CD4+ T cells from PBMCs. These TCRs come from a human donor with multiple sclerosis.

The V and J genes are TRBV6-2 or TRBV6-3 and TRBJ2-1; D gene ambiguous. This CDR3 has 11 residues. CDR1 and CDR2 from the germline V gene are MNHEY and SVGEGT. V was trimmed by 5 bases and J by 9 bases, leaving 8 bases between them. In DNA, the CDR3 is TGTGCCAGCAGTAGACTCGCTGAGCAGTTCTTC. Protein product: CASSRLAEQFF.

The V and J genes are TRBV7-6 and TRBJ1-4; 7 bases align to TRBD1. Germline CDR1 and CDR2: SGHVS and FNYEAQ. The CDR3 contains 13 residues. V trimming: 3 bases; J trimming: 8 bases; junction bases outside the gene matches: 3. CDR3 nucleotide sequence: TGTGCCAGCAGCTTCCAGGGGGGAGAAAAACTGTTTTTT. Amino acids: CASSFQGGEKLFF. The full variable domain, rest sourced from reference TRBV7-6 and TRBJ1-4, is GAGVSQSPRYKVTKRGQDVALRCDPISGHVSLYWYRQALGQGPEFLTYFNYEAQQDKSGLPNDRFSAERPEGSISTLTIQRTEQRDSAMYRCASSFQGGEKLFFGSGTQLSVL.

In this sample, this clonotype turned up once. This sequence joins TRBV24-1 and TRBJ2-3; TRBD1 might be the D (5 bases). Germline V lookup: CDR1 KGHDR, CDR2 SFDVKD. With 4 bases removed from V and 7 bases from J, the gap between germline ends came to 20 bases. CDR3 size: 16 residues. The chain's CDR3 is CATSDPQGTGAHTQYF. In nucleotides, the CDR3 is TGTGCCACCAGTGACCCACAAGGAACAGGCGCTCATACGCAGTATTTT.

This chain uses TRBV6-1 with TRBJ1-5; 7 bases line up with TRBD1. Germline values: CDR1 MNHNS, CDR2 SASEGT. The V gene end was trimmed by 8 bases and the J gene end by 3 bases; junction bases not matched to a gene: 7. The CDR3 is 14 amino acids. CDR3 in amino acids: CASGGQLSNQPQHF. As DNA, the CDR3 is TGTGCCAGCGGGGGACAGTTATCCAATCAGCCCCAGCATTTT.

The chain is built from TRBV5-1 and TRBJ2-3; 9 bases map to TRBD1. The CDR3 has 16 amino acids. Germline CDR1 reads SGHRS; CDR2 reads YFSETQ. V dropped 4 bases and J dropped 2; count of bases not matched to a gene: 8. CDR3 residues: CASSLPGQGITDTQYF. DNA for the CDR3: TGCGCCAGCAGCCTCCCCGGACAGGGGATCACAGATACGCAGTATTTT.

The chain couples TRBV18 to TRBJ2-7; 7 bases align to TRBD2. V shed 4 bases and J 4 bases; nucleotides not matched to a gene: 7. This CDR3 spans 14 amino acids. In germline, CDR1 is KGHSH, CDR2 LQKENI. Written as DNA, the CDR3 is TGTGCCAGCTCACAAGGACTAGATCGGTACGAGCAGTACTTC. Translating it yields CASSQGLDRYEQYF.

V gene TRBV27 combines with J gene TRBJ2-1; D might be TRBD1 (6 bases). The V end was cut by 8 bases, the J end by 2 bases, with 16 bases between. Germline V gene data show CDR1 as MNHEY and CDR2 as SMNVEV (reference sequence). This CDR3 has 15 residues. CDR3 residues: CASRASGGPYNEQFF. The CDR3 region has the DNA TGTGCCAGCCGGGCCTCTGGGGGCCCCTACAATGAGCAGTTCTTC.

The chain links TRBV13 to TRBJ1-1; 7 positions agree with TRBD1. Germline V gene lookup returns CDR1 PRHDT and CDR2 FYEKMQ (reference sequence). The V segment lost 4 bases and the J segment 5 bases; nucleotides outside the gene matches: 10. The CDR3 contains 15 residues. This chain's CDR3 is CASSSYRGGTTEAFF. The CDR3 bases are TGTGCCAGCAGCTCGTACAGGGGAGGGACGACTGAAGCTTTCTTT.

J is TRBJ1-5 and V is TRBV20-1, with 10 bases aligning to TRBD1. Germline V gene data show CDR1 as DFQATT and CDR2 as SNEGSKA (reference sequence). The CDR3 contains 18 residues. The J segment lost 7 bases and the V segment lost 0 bases, leaving 15 bases of the junction unmatched. The CDR3 DNA sequence: TGCAGTGCTAGAGAGTGGGGGACAGGGGAGAGTCTAGGGCAGCCCCAGCATTTT. It specifies CSAREWGTGESLGQPQHF.

V usage is TRBV9 and J usage is TRBJ2-2; no reliable D call. The V end was cut by 4 bases, the J end by 3 bases, with 13 bases between. CDR3 length equals 15 residues. The germline gives CDR1 SGDLS, CDR2 YYNGEE. CDR3 DNA sequence: TGTGCCAGCAGCCCCCGTGGGCACGACACCGGGGAGCTGTTTTTT. Protein product: CASSPRGHDTGELFF.

The chain links TRBV4-1 to TRBJ2-7; 8 bases agree with TRBD2. CDR1 and CDR2 from the germline V gene are MGHRA and YSYEKL. The V and J ends lost 1 base and 3 bases, in that order; junction bases with no gene match: 8. CDR3 length: 16 residues. CDR3 sequence: CASSQAVREGYYEQYF. In nucleotides, the CDR3 is TGCGCCAGCAGCCAAGCTGTTCGGGAGGGGTACTACGAGCAGTACTTC.

The gene calls are TRBV14 and TRBJ2-1, with D perhaps TRBD2 (6 bases). V was trimmed by 4 bases and J by 2 bases, leaving 24 bases between them. CDR3 size: 19 residues. The germline gives CDR1 SGHDN, CDR2 FVKESK. The CDR3 protein is CASSPRTMPRLLAYNEQFF. CDR3 bases: TGTGCCAGCAGCCCACGGACTATGCCTAGGCTCTTAGCCTACAATGAGCAGTTCTTC.

The V gene is TRBV20-1, the J gene TRBJ2-1; 8 positions match TRBD2. Trimming took 0 bases from V and 10 from J; bases not matched to a gene: 20. Germline V CDR1 and CDR2: DFQATT, SNEGSKA (reference sequence). The CDR3 runs to 18 residues. The CDR3 sequence is CSARDRLAGTSSQVEQFF. CDR3 nucleotide sequence: TGCAGTGCTAGAGATCGGCTAGCGGGCACCTCGAGTCAAGTCGAGCAGTTCTTC.

The chain has TRBV5-6 and TRBJ1-3, with no clear D. V was pared by 2 bases and J by 0 bases, with 15 bases between. Germline lookup yields CDR1 SGHDT and CDR2 YYEEEE. The CDR3 has 17 residues. CDR3 loop: CASSLGSGRSSGNTIYF. The CDR3 DNA is TGTGCCAGCAGCTTAGGCTCAGGAAGGAGCTCTGGAAACACCATATATTTT.

This clonotype was seen a few times. The chain employs TRBV7-3 and TRBJ2-2; D uncertain. The CDR3 runs to 13 residues. Trimming took 5 bases from V and 4 from J, leaving 8 bases between them. The germline gives CDR1 SGHTA, CDR2 FQGTGA. The CDR3 here is CASSPSGTGELFF. The CDR3 DNA reads as TGTGCCAGCAGCCCCTCGGGCACCGGGGAGCTGTTTTTT.

V usage is TRBV5-1 and J usage is TRBJ2-1; TRBD2 aligns across 12 bases. CDR3 size: 15 residues. Germline V CDR1 and CDR2: SGHRS, YFSETQ. V was clipped by 2 bases and J by 6 bases; unmatched bases: 3. The CDR3 sequence is CASSFGLAGPNEQFF. CDR3 sequence (DNA): TGCGCCAGCAGCTTTGGACTAGCGGGACCCAATGAGCAGTTCTTC. The variable domain in full, completed from reference TRBV5-1 and TRBJ2-1, reads KAGVTQTPRYLIKTRGQQVTLSCSPISGHRSVSWYQQTPGQGLQFLFEYFSETQRNKGNFPGRFSGRQFSNSRSEMNVSTLELGDSALYLCASSFGLAGPNEQFFGPGTRLTVL.

The chain has TRBV20-1 and TRBJ2-5; unclear D gene. CDR3 length equals 13 residues. Germline V gene sequence: CDR1 DFQATT, CDR2 SNEGSKA (reference sequence). The ends were cut back, 8 bases at V and 5 bases at J, with 18 bases in the middle. CDR3: CSPTGLGMETQYF. The CDR3 DNA reads as TGCAGTCCTACGGGCTTAGGAATGGAGACCCAGTACTTC.

The chain employs TRBV7-2 and TRBJ2-5; no definite D call. Per the germline V gene, CDR1 is SGHTA and CDR2 is FQGNSA. Trimming took 5 bases from V and 1 from J, leaving 8 bases between them. The CDR3 totals 13 residues. CDR3 sequence: CASSVGFQETQYF. The CDR3 bases are TGTGCCAGCAGCGTCGGGTTCCAAGAGACCCAGTACTTC.

V is TRBV6-6 and J is TRBJ2-7; either TRBD1 or TRBD2 may fit D (5 bases each). Trimming removed 2 bases at V and 1 base at J, with 9 bases between. Per germline, CDR1 MNHNY and CDR2 SVGAGI (reference sequence). This CDR3 has 14 residues. The CDR3 DNA follows: TGTGCCAGCAGTTACGGGACGGCATCCTACGAGCAGTACTTC. Translation: CASSYGTASYEQYF.